The 10 T cell receptor beta chains below were found in one sample sequenced in a study of T cell repertoires in breast cancer. Primers covering all TCR V genes were used in emulsion RT-PCR on CD8+ T cells. During the second nested PCR, blocking oligonucleotides suppressed genes that were not paired. TCRdb re-called the emulsion pairing reads through MiXCR, storing one row per CDR3 protein. The table shows some 37,000 distinct CDR3 sequences, with roughly 44% occurring only once. Specimen: CD8+ T cells. These receptors came from a pool of human donors with breast cancer or a healthy control (not recorded which).

The chain has TRBV20-1 and TRBJ1-4; D is undetermined. Deletions cut 2 bases from V and 5 bases from J, with 6 bases between. Germline V gene sequence: CDR1 DFQATT, CDR2 SNEGSKA (reference sequence). The CDR3 is made up of 12 amino acids. The CDR3 DNA reads as TGCAGTGCTAGATCGCAAAATGAAAAACTGTTTTTT. Amino acid sequence: CSARSQNEKLFF.

This clonotype was seen repeatedly, ten times or more. J is TRBJ1-2 and V is TRBV25-1; possibly TRBD1 for D (5 bases). The length of the CDR3 is 13 residues. CDR1 MGHDK and CDR2 SYGVNS come from the germline V gene. V was pared by 2 bases and J by 4 bases, with 8 bases between. The chain's CDR3 is CASSELQGYGYTF. DNA of the CDR3: TGTGCCAGCAGTGAACTTCAGGGCTATGGCTACACCTTC.

This clonotype was counted between two and nine times. This chain links TRBV6-1 with TRBJ1-6; D perhaps matches TRBD1 (5 bases). CDR1 and CDR2 from the germline V gene are MNHNS and SASEGT. V lost 0 bases and J 10 bases, leaving 13 bases between the germline ends. This CDR3 has 15 residues. The CDR3 region is CASSEAGGAISPLHF. CDR3 bases: TGTGCCAGCAGTGAAGCAGGAGGGGCGATATCACCCCTCCACTTT.

Of note for this clonotype: This clone may be a read error of a much larger clone one base away. The chain recombines TRBV7-6 with TRBJ2-1; TRBD2 agrees at 9 bases. Germline V CDR1 and CDR2: SGHVS, FNYEAQ. The CDR3 length is 13 residues. The CDR3 nucleotides read TGTGTCAGCAGATTTAGCGGGGGAAATGAGCAGTTCTTC. Its protein is CVSRFSGGNEQFF.

Here the CDR3 reads CASISMTGDAQYF. The CDR3 bases are TGTGCCAGCATCTCTATGACCGGTGATGCGCAGTATTTT. This rearrangement joins TRBV7-9 to TRBJ2-3; D unclear. The germline V gene encodes CDR1 SEHNR and CDR2 FQNEAQ (reference sequence). The CDR3 length is 13 residues. The V end lost 7 bases, the J end lost 10 bases, and 18 bases lay between the germline ends. The full variable domain, in which reference TRBV7-9 and TRBJ2-3 provide the parts outside the CDR3, is DTGVSQNPRHKITKRGQNVTFRCDPISEHNRLYWYRQTLGQGPEFLTYFQNEAQLEKSRLLSDRFSAERPKGSFSTLEIQRTEQGDSAMYLCASISMTGDAQYFGPGTRLTVL.

The rearrangement uses TRBV12-3 or TRBV12-4 and TRBJ1-1, with D hard to call. The CDR3 has 13 amino acids. V was cut by 2 bases and J by 6 bases, with 10 bases left in between. CDR3 residues: CASSLMGIAEAFF. The DNA of the CDR3 is TGTGCCAGCAGTTTAATGGGGATAGCTGAAGCTTTCTTT.

This clonotype is medium-sized (0.01 to 0.1%) within its sample. The chain couples TRBV4-1 to TRBJ1-1; the D is unclear. There are 13 residues in the CDR3. Trimming removed 4 bases at V and 0 bases at J, with 6 bases between. Germline CDR1 MGHRA, CDR2 YSYEKL. The CDR3 loop is CASSPQVNTEAFF. In nucleotides, the CDR3 is TGCGCCAGCAGCCCTCAGGTGAACACTGAAGCTTTCTTT.

The V and J genes are TRBV11-3 and TRBJ2-7; the D gene is possibly TRBD2 (6 bases). Germline V gene lookup returns CDR1 SGHNT and CDR2 YENEEA. The CDR3 consists of 13 residues. V gave up 8 bases and J gave up 2 bases, with 13 bases separating them. The CDR3 DNA is TGTGCCAGCTCCCGCGCGGGGACCTACGAGCAGTACTTC. The encoded protein is CASSRAGTYEQYF.

The chain recombines TRBV18 with TRBJ1-4; D not certain. Trimming removed 3 bases at V and 3 bases at J, with 11 bases between. The V gene's germline CDR1 is KGHSH and CDR2 LQKENI. The CDR3 spans 15 residues. The chain's CDR3 is CASSPNFTANEKLFF. Here the CDR3 DNA reads TGTGCCAGCTCACCTAACTTTACTGCTAATGAAAAACTGTTTTTT.

Notes on this clonotype: It may be a read error: a sequence one base away is much more abundant. The chain recombines TRBV6-1 with TRBJ1-5; D uncertain. The J call may be faulty, since TRBJ2-3 better matches the DNA end. The germline gives CDR1 MNHNS, CDR2 SASEGT. This CDR3 has 12 amino acids. CDR3 in DNA: TGTGCCACCCGACGGTCCGATCAGCCCCAGTATTTT. This codes for CATRRSDQPQYF.